This T cell receptor beta chain comes out of a study of blood T cell repertoires in COVID-19. Study context: The United States, Italy and Spain supplied acute and convalescent COVID-19 samples. T cells, B-cell-depleted T cells, or PBMCs supplied cDNA or gDNA.

Trimming removed 4 bases at V and 1 base at J, with 10 bases between. The CDR3 totals 14 residues. Germline CDR1 LGHNA, CDR2 YSLEER. This clone was observed a single time. In the authors' workflow: Reference gene primer amplification gave nucleated cell count estimates. Clones were read by immunoSEQ multiplex PCR, and TCRdb kept only the in-frame ones, dropping some. Clone size and V and J calls were adopted from that table, with D and trimming inferred from the DNA. In the table there are tens of thousands of clones, approximately 86% of which are singletons. Cohorts were determined from participant-reported clinical history.

The material sequenced was PBMCs or T cells enriched from blood (not recorded which). The clonotype was recovered from a woman aged 45-60 years who had recovered from COVID-19. The gene calls are TRBV4-3 and TRBJ1-1; the D gene is possibly TRBD1 (6 bases). This chain's CDR3 is CASSLIGGNTEAFF. The CDR3 region has the DNA TGCGCCAGCAGCCTAATAGGGGGGAACACTGAAGCTTTCTTT.